This T cell receptor beta chain was sequenced during a study of control samples from healthy donors and cancer patients. Assay used: immunoSEQ multiplex PCR; TCRdb lists only in-frame clones, some missing. The table lists over 120,000 clones, more than 85% of them singletons, with under 4% in the top ten. The CDR3 sequence is 14 residues long. Germline CDR1 reads SEHNR; CDR2 reads FQNEAQ (reference sequence). V lost 3 bases and J 0 bases, leaving 8 bases between the germline ends. What was sequenced was blood. This sequence joins TRBV7-9 and TRBJ1-1; D is undetermined. The receptor's source is a man aged 25 to 40 in good health. The CDR3 nucleotides are TGTGCCAGCAGCTTCGGGAGCTTGAACACTGAAGCTTTCTTT. It codes for CASSFGSLNTEAFF.